This TCR beta chain derives from a study of blood T cell repertoires in COVID-19. The wider study: Spain, Italy and the United States supplied samples that represented acute and convalescent COVID-19. PBMCs, B-cell-depleted T cells, or T cells were the source of the cDNA or gDNA that made up the material.

As processed by the authors: Amplifying reference gene primers gave estimates of nucleated cell counts. Libraries were prepared by immunoSEQ multiplex PCR; TCRdb keeps only in-frame clonotypes and omits some of them. The V and J calls and the clone size are those of that table, but D and trimming were determined from the DNA. The profile shows roughly 200,000 clones, 76% of them singletons. Trimming took 4 bases from V and 6 from J, leaving 6 bases between them. CDR1 and CDR2 from the germline V gene are MNHEY and SVGAGI. This CDR3 region has 12 residues. The receptor's source is a woman between 45 and 60 years old with active or convalescent COVID-19. Sequencing used peripheral blood. V and J are TRBV6-5 and TRBJ2-2, with D perhaps TRBD1 (6 bases). The CDR3 DNA is TGTGCCAGCAGTTGGGGGCCCGGGGAGCTGTTTTTT. Its protein is CASSWGPGELFF.